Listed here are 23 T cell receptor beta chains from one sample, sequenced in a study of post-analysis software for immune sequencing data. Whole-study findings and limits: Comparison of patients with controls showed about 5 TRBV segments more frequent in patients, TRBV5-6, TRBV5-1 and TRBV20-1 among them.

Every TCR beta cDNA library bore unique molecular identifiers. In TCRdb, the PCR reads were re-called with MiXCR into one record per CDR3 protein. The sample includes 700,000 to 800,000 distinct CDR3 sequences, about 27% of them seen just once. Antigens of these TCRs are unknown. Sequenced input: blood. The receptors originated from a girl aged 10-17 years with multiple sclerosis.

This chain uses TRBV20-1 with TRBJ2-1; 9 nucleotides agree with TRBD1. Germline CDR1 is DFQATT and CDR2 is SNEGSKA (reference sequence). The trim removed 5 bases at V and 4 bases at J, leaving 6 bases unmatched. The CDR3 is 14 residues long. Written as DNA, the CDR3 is TGCAGTGCTGCCGGGACAGGGCCATACAATGAGCAGTTCTTC. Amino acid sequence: CSAAGTGPYNEQFF.

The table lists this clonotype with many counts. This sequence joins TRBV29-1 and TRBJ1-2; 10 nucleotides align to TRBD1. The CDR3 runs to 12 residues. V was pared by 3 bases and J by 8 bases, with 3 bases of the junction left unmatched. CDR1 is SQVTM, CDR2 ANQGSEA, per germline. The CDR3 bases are TGCAGCGTTGAGACAGGGGGCTTGGGCTACACCTTC. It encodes CSVETGGLGYTF.

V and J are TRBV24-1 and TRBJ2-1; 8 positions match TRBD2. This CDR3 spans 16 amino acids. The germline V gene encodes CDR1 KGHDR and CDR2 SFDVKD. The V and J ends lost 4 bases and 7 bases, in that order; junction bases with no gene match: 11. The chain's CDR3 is CATSDPIAGRSNEQFF. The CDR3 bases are TGTGCCACCAGTGACCCTATAGCGGGGAGGAGTAATGAGCAGTTCTTC.

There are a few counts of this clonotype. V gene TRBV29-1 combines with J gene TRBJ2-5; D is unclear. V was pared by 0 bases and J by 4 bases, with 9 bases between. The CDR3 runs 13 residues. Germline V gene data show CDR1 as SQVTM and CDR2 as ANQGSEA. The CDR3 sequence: CSVEEDPGETQYF. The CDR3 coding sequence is TGCAGCGTTGAAGAGGACCCGGGAGAGACCCAGTACTTC.

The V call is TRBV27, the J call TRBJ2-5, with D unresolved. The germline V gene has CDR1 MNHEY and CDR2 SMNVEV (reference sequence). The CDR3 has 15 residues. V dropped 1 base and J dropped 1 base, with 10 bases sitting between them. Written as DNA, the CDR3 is TGTGCCAGCAGTTTATACTGGGGTTCCCAAGAGACCCAGTACTTC. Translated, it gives CASSLYWGSQETQYF.

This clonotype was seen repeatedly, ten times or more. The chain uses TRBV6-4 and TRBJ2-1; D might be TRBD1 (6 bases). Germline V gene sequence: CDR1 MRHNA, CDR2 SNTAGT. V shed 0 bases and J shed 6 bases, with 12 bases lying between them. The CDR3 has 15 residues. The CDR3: CASSDSGRGGNEQFF. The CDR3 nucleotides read TGTGCCAGCAGTGACTCCGGCCGAGGGGGCAATGAGCAGTTCTTC.

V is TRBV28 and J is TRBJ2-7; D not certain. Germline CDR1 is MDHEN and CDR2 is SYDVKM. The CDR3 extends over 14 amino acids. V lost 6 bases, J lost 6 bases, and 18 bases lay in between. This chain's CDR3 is CASSPGSIWGEQYF. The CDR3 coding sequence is TGTGCCAGCAGCCCCGGATCTATTTGGGGCGAGCAGTACTTC.

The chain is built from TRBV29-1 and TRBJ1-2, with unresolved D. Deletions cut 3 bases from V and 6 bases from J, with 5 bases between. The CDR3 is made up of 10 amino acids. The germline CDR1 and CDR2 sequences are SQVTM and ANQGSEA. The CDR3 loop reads CSVERDGYTF. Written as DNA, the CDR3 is TGCAGCGTTGAGAGGGATGGCTACACCTTC.

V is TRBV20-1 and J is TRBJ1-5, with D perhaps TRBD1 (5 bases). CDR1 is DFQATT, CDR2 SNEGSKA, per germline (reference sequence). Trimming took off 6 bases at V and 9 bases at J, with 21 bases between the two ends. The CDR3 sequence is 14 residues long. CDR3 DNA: TGCAGTGCCCGCGACAGAGGGGTTACTCGGCCCCAGCATTTT. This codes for CSARDRGVTRPQHF.

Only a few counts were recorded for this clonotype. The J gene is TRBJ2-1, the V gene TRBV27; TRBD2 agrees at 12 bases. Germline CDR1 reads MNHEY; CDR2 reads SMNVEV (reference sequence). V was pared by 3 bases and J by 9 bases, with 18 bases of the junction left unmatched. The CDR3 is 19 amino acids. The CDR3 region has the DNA TGTGCCAGCAGTTTTTACGGACTAGCGGGATGGGCGCTGGACAGTGAGCAGTTCTTC. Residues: CASSFYGLAGWALDSEQFF.

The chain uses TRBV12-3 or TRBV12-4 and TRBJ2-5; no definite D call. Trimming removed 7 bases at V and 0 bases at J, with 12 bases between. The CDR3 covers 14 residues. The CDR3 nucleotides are TGTGCCAGCACCAAAACACTGTACCAAGAGACCCAGTACTTC. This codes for CASTKTLYQETQYF.

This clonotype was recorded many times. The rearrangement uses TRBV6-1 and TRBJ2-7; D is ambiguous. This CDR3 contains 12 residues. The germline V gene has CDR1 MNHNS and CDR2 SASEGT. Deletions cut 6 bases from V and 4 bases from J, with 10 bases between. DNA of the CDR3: TGTGCCAGCAGCCAGGAACTTTACGAGCAGTACTTC. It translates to CASSQELYEQYF.

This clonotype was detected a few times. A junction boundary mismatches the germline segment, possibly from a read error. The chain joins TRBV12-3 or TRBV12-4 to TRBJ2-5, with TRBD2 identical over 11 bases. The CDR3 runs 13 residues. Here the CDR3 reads CASSLLAGEPQYF. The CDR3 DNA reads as TGTGCCAGCAGCCTACTAGCGGGAGAGCCCCAGTACTTC.

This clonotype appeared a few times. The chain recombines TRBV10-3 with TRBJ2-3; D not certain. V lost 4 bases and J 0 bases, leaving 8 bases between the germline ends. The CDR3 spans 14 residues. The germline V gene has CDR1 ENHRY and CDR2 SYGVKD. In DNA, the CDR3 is TGTGCCATCAGTGGGCCTACCAGCACAGATACGCAGTATTTT. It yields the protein CAISGPTSTDTQYF.

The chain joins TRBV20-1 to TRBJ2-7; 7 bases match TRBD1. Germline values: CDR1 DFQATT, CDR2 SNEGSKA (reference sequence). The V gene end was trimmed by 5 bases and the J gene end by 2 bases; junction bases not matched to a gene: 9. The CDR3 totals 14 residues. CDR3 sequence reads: CSARRPGQTYEQYF. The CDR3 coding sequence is TGCAGTGCTCGGCGCCCGGGACAGACCTACGAGCAGTACTTC.

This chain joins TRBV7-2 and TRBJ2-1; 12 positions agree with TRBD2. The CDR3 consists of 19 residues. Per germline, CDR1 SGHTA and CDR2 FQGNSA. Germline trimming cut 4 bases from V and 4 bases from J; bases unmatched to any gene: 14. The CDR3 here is CASSSKTSGSYGGYNEQFF. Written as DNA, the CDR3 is TGTGCCAGCAGCTCGAAGACTAGCGGGAGCTATGGGGGATACAATGAGCAGTTCTTC.

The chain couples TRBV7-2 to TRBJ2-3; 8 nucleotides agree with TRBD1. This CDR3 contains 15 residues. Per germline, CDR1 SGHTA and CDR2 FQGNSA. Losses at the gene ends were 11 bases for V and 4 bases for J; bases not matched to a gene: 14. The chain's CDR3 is CAGTLGTGVPDTQYF. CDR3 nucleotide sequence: TGTGCCGGCACCCTTGGGACAGGCGTTCCAGATACGCAGTATTTT.

In nucleotides, the CDR3 is TGTGCCAGCAGCCAAGATCGGGACAGGTGGGAGACCCAGTACTTC. Translation: CASSQDRDRWETQYF. The chain couples TRBV3-1 to TRBJ2-7, with 8 bases identical to TRBD1. The J call may not be correct, given that the DNA end is closer to TRBJ2-5. CDR3 size: 15 residues. In germline, CDR1 is LGHDT, CDR2 YNNKEL (reference sequence).

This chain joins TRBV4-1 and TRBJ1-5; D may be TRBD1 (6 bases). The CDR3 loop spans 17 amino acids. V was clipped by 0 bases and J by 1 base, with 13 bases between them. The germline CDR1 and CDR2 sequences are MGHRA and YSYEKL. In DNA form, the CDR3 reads TGCGCCAGCAGCCAAGATAGAGGGGGTCGGAGCAATCAGCCCCAGCATTTT. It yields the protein CASSQDRGGRSNQPQHF.

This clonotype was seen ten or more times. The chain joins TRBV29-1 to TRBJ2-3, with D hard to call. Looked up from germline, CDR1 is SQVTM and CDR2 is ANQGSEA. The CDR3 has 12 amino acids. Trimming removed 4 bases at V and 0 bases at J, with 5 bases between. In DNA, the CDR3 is TGCAGCGTTGGAGGAAGCACAGATACGCAGTATTTT. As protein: CSVGGSTDTQYF.

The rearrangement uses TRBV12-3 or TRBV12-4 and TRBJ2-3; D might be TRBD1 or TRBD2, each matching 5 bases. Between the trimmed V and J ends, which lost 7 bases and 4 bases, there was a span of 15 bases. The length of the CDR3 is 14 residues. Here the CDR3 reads CASTWGPRADTQYF. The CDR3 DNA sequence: TGTGCCAGCACGTGGGGACCGAGAGCAGATACGCAGTATTTT.

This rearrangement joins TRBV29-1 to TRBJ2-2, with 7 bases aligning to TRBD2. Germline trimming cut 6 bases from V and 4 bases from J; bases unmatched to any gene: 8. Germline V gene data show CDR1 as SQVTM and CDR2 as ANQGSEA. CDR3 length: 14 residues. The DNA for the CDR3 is TGCAGCGTGCACGGACTAGGGGCCACCGGGGAGCTGTTTTTT. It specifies CSVHGLGATGELFF.

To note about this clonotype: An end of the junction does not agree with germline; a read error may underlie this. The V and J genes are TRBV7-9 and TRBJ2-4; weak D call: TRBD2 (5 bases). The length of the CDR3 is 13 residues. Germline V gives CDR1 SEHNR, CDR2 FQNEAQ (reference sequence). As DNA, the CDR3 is TGTGTCAGCAGCTTAGAGATTCCCGGGGTTCAGTACTTC. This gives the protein CVSSLEIPGVQYF.